This T cell receptor (beta chain) was found in a study of cytomegalovirus exposure and HLA in healthy donors. Researchers ran the PCR with 60 Vbeta and 13 Jbeta primers. Generated by immunoSEQ multiplex PCR, the TCRdb table keeps only in-frame clones and is missing some. The profile covers around 150,000 clones, with about 74% appearing a single time and around 3.1% taken by the ten largest. Study findings and constraints: Serostatus for CMV was the only available immune exposure information. It was 150 to 200 TCR beta chains that were listed as cytomegalovirus-associated. According to reports, the classifier identified cytomegalovirus status with high specificity and sensitivity.

From germline, CDR1 is SGHTA and CDR2 FQGNSA. Deletions cut 11 bases from V and 9 bases from J, with 20 bases between. The length of the CDR3 is 13 residues. The table lists this clone with a count of one. Antigen specificity is unknown. The V and J genes are TRBV7-2 and TRBJ1-5; D is unresolved. Sequencing was done on a sample of PBMCs. The TCR was taken from a man in his forties in good health and CMV-seronegative. The CDR3 region has the DNA TGTGCCGGCTCCGAGCAGTTGGGCCGGCCCCAGCATTTT. Translation gives CAGSEQLGRPQHF.